This entry concerns a single TCR beta chain. The data belong to a study of blood T cell repertoires in COVID-19. In the original workflow: Reference gene primer amplification in the assay estimated nucleated cell counts. Using immunoSEQ multiplex PCR, the repertoire was profiled, and TCRdb retains in-frame clones only, with some absent. That table furnishes V, J and clone size, whereas the DNA furnished D and trimming. The top ten clones hold roughly an eighth of a sample with around 440,000 clones, approximately 88% of them seen once. The germline V gene has CDR1 SEHNR and CDR2 FQNEAQ (reference sequence). CDR3 length: 14 residues. V was pared by 7 bases and J by 2 bases, with 5 bases of the junction left unmatched.

This sequence was found in a woman aged 45-59 years with COVID-19, enrolled during active disease. The chain links TRBV7-9 to TRBJ2-3; 8 bases align to TRBD2. Material: peripheral blood. Written as DNA, the CDR3 is TGTGCCAGCACGTTCGGGGGGGACACAGATACGCAGTATTTT. Translating it yields CASTFGGDTDTQYF.